The TCR beta chain described here comes from a study of T cell responses to AZD1222 COVID-19 vaccine. V lost 4 bases and J 5 bases, leaving 9 bases between the germline ends. The CDR3 is 13 residues long. Germline-derived CDR1 and CDR2 are SGDLS and YYNGEE. A note on this clone: Its antigen is as yet unknown.

Study-level points and caveats: Vaccine-associated CD4 TCRs ranged over spike, dominating at 160-218 and 743-854.

TCRdb's table, derived via immunoSEQ multiplex PCR, lists solely in-frame clones and lacks some. The table lists over 120,000 clones, 85% to 95% of them singletons, with more than 10% in the top ten. The chain couples TRBV9 to TRBJ1-4, with unresolved D. The sequenced sample was peripheral blood, obtained after recovery from COVID-19. This TCR came from an adult who had recovered from COVID-19. Written as DNA, the CDR3 is TGTGCCAGCAGCTCCCAGAAGAATGAAAAACTGTTTTTT. Encoded protein: CASSSQKNEKLFF. The whole variable domain, remainder taken from reference TRBV9 and TRBJ1-4, is DSGVTQTPKHLITATGQRVTLRCSPRSGDLSVYWYQQSLDQGLQFLIQYYNGEERAKGNILERFSAQQFPDLHSELNLSSLELGDSALYFCASSSQKNEKLFFGSGTQLSVL.